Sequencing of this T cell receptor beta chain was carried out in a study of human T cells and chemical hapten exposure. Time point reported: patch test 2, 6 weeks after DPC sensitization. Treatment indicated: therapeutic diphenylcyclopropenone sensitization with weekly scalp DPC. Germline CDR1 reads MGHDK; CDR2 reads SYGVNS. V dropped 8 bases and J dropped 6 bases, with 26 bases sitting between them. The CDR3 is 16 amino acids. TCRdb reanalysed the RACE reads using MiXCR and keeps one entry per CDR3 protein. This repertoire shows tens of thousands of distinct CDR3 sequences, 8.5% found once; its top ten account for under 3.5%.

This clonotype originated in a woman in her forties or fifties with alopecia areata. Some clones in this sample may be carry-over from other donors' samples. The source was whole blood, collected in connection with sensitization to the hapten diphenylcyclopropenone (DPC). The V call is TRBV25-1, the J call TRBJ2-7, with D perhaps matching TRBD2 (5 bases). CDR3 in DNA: TGTGCCAGCCCTATTCCTCACCGTATACGGGCGGGCGAGCAGTACTTC. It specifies CASPIPHRIRAGEQYF.